This TCR beta chain came from a study of CD4+ T cells in melanoma. Regarding the study as a whole: Reportedly, melanoma neoantigen-specific CD4+ T cells showed varied differentiation states. A reported correlation linked neoantigen-specific CD4+ T cells to CD8+, macrophage and B cell function.

Notes on this clone: Its target is unknown.

Profiled with immunoSEQ multiplex PCR; TCRdb holds only in-frame clones, not every one. Here the sample spans 20,000 to 25,000 clones, almost 85% being singletons. V was trimmed by 3 bases and J by 4 bases, leaving 15 bases between them. Germline CDR1 and CDR2: KGHSH and LQKENI. This CDR3 has 15 residues. Sequencing input: cells from a culture (not recorded whether cultured in vitro). The V call is TRBV18, the J call TRBJ1-2; D is uncertain. The source of this sequence is a human donor with melanoma. The CDR3 region is CASSPSADASYGYTF. The CDR3 DNA follows: TGTGCCAGCTCACCCTCGGCGGATGCTTCCTATGGCTACACCTTC.